This T cell receptor (beta chain) is from a study of glioma-infiltrating T cells after dendritic cell vaccination. Background on the study: Patients received autologous tumor lysate-pulsed dendritic cell vaccination between about 2002 and 2012.

The trim removed 4 bases at V and 2 bases at J, leaving 11 bases unmatched. The germline V gene has CDR1 LGHNA and CDR2 YNFKEQ. CDR3 length equals 17 residues. This clone was observed a few times. TCRdb keeps only in-frame clones here, not all; method: immunoSEQ multiplex PCR. Of some 70,000 clones listed, 81% are singletons. The rearrangement links TRBV4-2 to TRBJ2-5; 9 bases line up with TRBD2. Sample: blood, taken before dendritic cell vaccination. The TCR originated in a human donor with glioblastoma. CDR3 DNA sequence: TGTGCCAGCAGCCCAGGGGGGGATAGCGGGGGACAAGAGACCCAGTACTTC. It encodes CASSPGGDSGGQETQYF.